Presented here are 26 T cell receptor beta chains from one specimen sequenced in a study of blood T cell repertoires in COVID-19 (TCRdb year 2020). The library was prepared using the immunoSEQ multiplex PCR assay. Not all clones reach the TCRdb copy of this immuneACCESS table, which keeps in-frame sequences only. Checked studies attribute under half of the gap to unresolved V genes and leave the rest unexplained. Recorded for this sample are about 190,000 clones; about 85% of them occurred a single time. The top ten clonotypes cover approximately 25% of the sample. Material for sequencing was PBMCs or T cells enriched from blood (not recorded which). The receptors originated from a woman aged 40 to 50 in a cohort exposed to, infected with or recovered from COVID-19 (not recorded which).

This chain uses TRBV19 with TRBJ1-5; no clear D. There are 14 residues in the CDR3. The V gene's germline CDR1 is LNHDA and CDR2 SQIVND (reference sequence). Trimming cost V 7 bases and J 2 bases, with 12 bases left between them. In DNA form, the CDR3 reads TGTGCCAGTAACGAAGGCCAGGGCAATCAGCCCCAGCATTTT. This encodes CASNEGQGNQPQHF.

The chain carries TRBV28 and TRBJ1-1; 8 nucleotides align to TRBD1. V gave up 6 bases and J gave up 0 bases; unmatched junction bases: 3. The germline CDR1 and CDR2 sequences are MDHEN and SYDVKM. The CDR3 is 14 amino acids. CDR3 sequence reads: CASRRQGLNTEAFF. The DNA for the CDR3 is TGTGCCAGCAGGAGACAGGGGTTGAACACTGAAGCTTTCTTT.

This sequence joins TRBV7-9 and TRBJ1-6; possible D gene TRBD1, 5 bases. Trimming shortened V by 3 bases and J by 8 bases, and 11 bases separated the two germline ends. This CDR3 spans 14 amino acids. Looked up from germline, CDR1 is SEHNR and CDR2 is FQNEAQ (reference sequence). CDR3 coding DNA: TGTGCCAGCAGCTTCGGCAGGGTGGATTCACCCCTCCACTTT. Translating gives CASSFGRVDSPLHF.

This clone was observed a single time. The rearrangement links TRBV20-1 to TRBJ1-2; 7 nucleotides line up with TRBD1. Losses at the gene ends were 3 bases for V and 2 bases for J; bases not matched to a gene: 9. CDR3 length equals 15 residues. Germline V lookup: CDR1 DFQATT, CDR2 SNEGSKA (reference sequence). This CDR3 reads CSASEGTVKNYGYTF. DNA of the CDR3: TGCAGTGCTAGTGAGGGGACAGTGAAAAACTATGGCTACACCTTC.

The chain couples TRBV27 to TRBJ2-7; 10 bases align to TRBD2. Germline V gene lookup returns CDR1 MNHEY and CDR2 SMNVEV (reference sequence). V lost 2 bases and J lost 6; bases outside the gene matches: 4. The CDR3 extends over 14 amino acids. The CDR3 bases are TGTGCCAGCAGTTTAGGGGCTAGCGGGAGCGAGCAGTACTTC. It encodes CASSLGASGSEQYF.

The rearrangement joins TRBV4-1 to TRBJ1-2; TRBD1 aligns across 7 bases. The CDR3 has 13 amino acids. Germline V gene data show CDR1 as MGHRA and CDR2 as YSYEKL. With V trimmed by 1 base and J by 4 bases, 0 bases remained unmatched. The CDR3 DNA is TGCGCCAGCAGCCAAGCAGGGGGCTATGGCTACACCTTC. It encodes CASSQAGGYGYTF.

This chain links TRBV3-1 (or the pseudogene TRBV3-2) with TRBJ2-5; D possibly corresponds to TRBD2 (5 bases). The CDR3 is 14 amino acids. Trimming shortened V by 3 bases and J by 4 bases, and 12 bases separated the two germline ends. Looked up from germline, CDR1 is LGHDT and CDR2 is YNNKEL (reference sequence). Here the CDR3 DNA reads TGTGCCAGCAGCCATTTACTAGGTGGAGAGACCCAGTACTTC. Residues: CASSHLLGGETQYF.

This chain joins TRBV27 and TRBJ1-2; the D is unclear. Germline V gives CDR1 MNHEY, CDR2 SMNVEV (reference sequence). The V and J ends lost 6 bases and 1 base respectively, with 15 bases between them. The CDR3 covers 15 residues. The DNA for the CDR3 is TGTGCCAGCAGGTCGCTTGTGGCGGATAACTATGGCTACACCTTC. Protein: CASRSLVADNYGYTF.

The rearrangement joins TRBV6-2 or TRBV6-3 to TRBJ1-1; D is undetermined. From germline, CDR1 is MNHEY and CDR2 SVGEGT. The CDR3 consists of 14 residues. Trimming pared 0 bases from V and 5 bases from J, leaving 10 bases between. The CDR3 DNA follows: TGTGCCAGCAGTTACTCTTCCGGGGTGACTGAAGCTTTCTTT. Translated, it gives CASSYSSGVTEAFF.

CDR3 nucleotide sequence: TGTGCCAGTAGAACCAGGGGTCGGGCAACTAATGAAAAACTGTTTTTT. As protein: CASRTRGRATNEKLFF. The rearrangement joins TRBV19 to TRBJ1-4; tentative D call: TRBD1 (6 bases). Germline V gives CDR1 LNHDA, CDR2 SQIVND (reference sequence). Deletions cut 6 bases from V and 0 bases from J, with 14 bases between. The CDR3 is 16 amino acids. The variable domain in full, with the rest retrieved from reference TRBV19 and TRBJ1-4, is DGGITQSPKYLFRKEGQNVTLSCEQNLNHDAMYWYRQDPGQGLRLIYYSQIVNDFQKGDIAEGYSVSREKKESFPLTVTSAQKNPTAFYLCASRTRGRATNEKLFFGSGTQLSVL.

The chain has TRBV9 and TRBJ2-2; TRBD2 might be the D (6 bases). The germline V and J ends were trimmed by 0 bases and 4 bases, with 13 bases remaining between them. Germline lookup yields CDR1 SGDLS and CDR2 YYNGEE. This CDR3 is 16 amino acids long. The CDR3 is CASSVGGGMGTGELFF. In nucleotides, the CDR3 is TGTGCCAGCAGCGTAGGCGGAGGGATGGGCACCGGGGAGCTGTTTTTT. The full variable domain, its missing parts supplied by reference TRBV9 and TRBJ2-2, is DSGVTQTPKHLITATGQRVTLRCSPRSGDLSVYWYQQSLDQGLQFLIQYYNGEERAKGNILERFSAQQFPDLHSELNLSSLELGDSALYFCASSVGGGMGTGELFFGEGSRLTVL.

J is TRBJ1-6 and V is TRBV13; no reliable D call. Trimming removed 5 bases at V and 8 bases at J, with 7 bases between. The germline V gene has CDR1 PRHDT and CDR2 FYEKMQ (reference sequence). The CDR3 totals 12 residues. In DNA form, the CDR3 reads TGTGCCAGCAGCCACCGGGATTCACCCCTCCACTTT. It codes for CASSHRDSPLHF. Full variable domain (remainder filled in from reference TRBV13 and TRBJ1-6): AAGVIQSPRHLIKEKRETATLKCYPIPRHDTVYWYQQGPGQDPQFLISFYEKMQSDKGSIPDRFSAQQFSDYHSELNMSSLELGDSALYFCASSHRDSPLHFGNGTRLTVT.

This sequence joins TRBV19 and TRBJ1-2; D call uncertain. Trimming cost V 0 bases and J 8 bases, with 16 bases left between them. CDR3 length: 15 residues. Germline CDR1 is LNHDA and CDR2 is SQIVND (reference sequence). The CDR3 DNA sequence: TGTGCCAGTAGTATAGACCTGCGGGTTACGGGGGGCTACACCTTC. Translated: CASSIDLRVTGGYTF.

This clone appeared once. The J gene is TRBJ2-1, the V gene TRBV19; 9 bases fit TRBD2. V trimming: 9 bases; J trimming: 3 bases; junction bases outside the gene matches: 9. Germline values: CDR1 LNHDA, CDR2 SQIVND (reference sequence). The CDR3 totals 15 residues. CDR3 DNA sequence: TGTGCCAGCTCGAGGAGGACTAGCGACTACAATGAGCAGTTCTTC. This translates into CASSRRTSDYNEQFF. The full variable domain, rest sourced from reference TRBV19 and TRBJ2-1, is DGGITQSPKYLFRKEGQNVTLSCEQNLNHDAMYWYRQDPGQGLRLIYYSQIVNDFQKGDIAEGYSVSREKKESFPLTVTSAQKNPTAFYLCASSRRTSDYNEQFFGPGTRLTVL.

This clone was counted only a few times. CDR3 nucleotides: TGTGCCAGCAGCACAAACAGCGGGTATAATTCACCCCTCCACTTT. This codes for CASSTNSGYNSPLHF. The chain is built from TRBV7-8 and TRBJ1-6, with D uncertain. The CDR3 runs 15 residues. V gave up 5 bases and J gave up 4 bases, with 12 bases separating them. CDR1 is SGHVS and CDR2 is FQNEAQ in the germline V gene.

The rearrangement links TRBV6-2 or TRBV6-3 to TRBJ2-2; a weak D match, TRBD2 (5 bases). There are 16 residues in the CDR3. The V end was cut by 0 bases, the J end by 5 bases, with 13 bases between. Germline CDR1 and CDR2: MNHEY and SVGEGT. CDR3 sequence: CASSYSATSGTGELFF. DNA for the CDR3: TGTGCCAGCAGTTACTCGGCGACCTCGGGAACCGGGGAGCTGTTTTTT.

Of note for this clone: At one of its ends the junction is not consistent with the germline gene, which may arise from a read error. The same CDR3 can be traced to other DNA sequences in this sample. V usage is TRBV2 and J usage is TRBJ1-1, with 8 bases matching TRBD1. The germline gives CDR1 SNHLY, CDR2 FYNNEI. The CDR3 has 13 residues. Here the CDR3 reads CASREGQGTEAFF. The CDR3 DNA follows: TGTGCCAGCAGGGAAGGACAGGGCACTGAAGCTTTCTTT.

The CDR3 nucleotides read TGTGCCAGCAGCACGTGGACTAGCGGGGATTACAATGAGCAGTTCTTC. The encoded protein is CASSTWTSGDYNEQFF. The chain joins TRBV5-6 to TRBJ2-1, with 12 positions matching TRBD2. The germline gives CDR1 SGHDT, CDR2 YYEEEE. Trimming at V came to 4 bases and at J to 4 bases, leaving 6 bases not matched to a gene. The CDR3 has 16 residues.

In this sample, this clone turned up once. This chain uses TRBV25-1 with TRBJ1-4, with D perhaps matching TRBD1 (5 bases). This CDR3 is built from 16 residues. V was pared by 2 bases and J by 0 bases, with 10 bases between. Germline CDR1 and CDR2: MGHDK and SYGVNS. Here the CDR3 reads CASSEGGFPTNEKLFF. CDR3 coding DNA: TGTGCCAGCAGTGAAGGGGGGTTCCCAACTAATGAAAAACTGTTTTTT. Supplemented by reference TRBV25-1 and TRBJ1-4, the full variable domain reads EADIYQTPRYLVIGTGKKITLECSQTMGHDKMYWYQQDPGMELHLIHYSYGVNSTEKGDLSSESTVSRIRTEHFPLTLESARPSHTSQYLCASSEGGFPTNEKLFFGSGTQLSVL.

This chain connects TRBV19 to TRBJ2-1, with 8 bases identical to TRBD2. The CDR3 covers 14 residues. V lost 7 bases, J lost 7 bases, and 9 bases stayed unmatched. The germline V gene has CDR1 LNHDA and CDR2 SQIVND (reference sequence). The CDR3 reads CASTVGRAGNEQFF. CDR3 DNA: TGTGCCAGTACCGTCGGGAGGGCGGGGAATGAGCAGTTCTTC.

This clone was found once. The chain uses TRBV2 and TRBJ2-3, with 14 bases that match TRBD2. The CDR3 is made up of 17 amino acids. The germline V gene encodes CDR1 SNHLY and CDR2 FYNNEI. The trim removed 6 bases at V and 6 bases at J, leaving 11 bases unmatched. This CDR3 is CASSDHPGLAGVDTQYF. Here the CDR3 DNA reads TGTGCCAGCAGCGATCATCCGGGACTAGCGGGGGTCGATACGCAGTATTTT.

This clone was observed a handful of times. The rearrangement joins TRBV19 to TRBJ1-2; D remains ambiguous. The length of the CDR3 is 13 residues. The germline V gene has CDR1 LNHDA and CDR2 SQIVND (reference sequence). V was clipped by 3 bases and J by 8 bases, with 13 bases between them. CDR3 DNA sequence: TGTGCCAGTAGTATCGGGAAAATGGGGGGCTACACCTTC. This codes for CASSIGKMGGYTF.

This chain joins TRBV15 and TRBJ1-4; a possible D gene is TRBD1 (5 bases). The CDR3 extends over 14 amino acids. In germline, CDR1 is LNHNV, CDR2 YYDKDF (reference sequence). Deletions cut 6 bases from V and 4 bases from J, with 12 bases between. The DNA of the CDR3 is TGTGCCACCAGAAAAGGGGTGGTTAATGAAAAACTGTTTTTT. Protein: CATRKGVVNEKLFF.

This chain joins TRBV11-2 and TRBJ2-2, with TRBD2 matching over 11 bases. Losses at the gene ends were 3 bases for V and 7 bases for J; bases not matched to a gene: 10. The CDR3 is made up of 17 amino acids. CDR1 is SGHAT, CDR2 FQNNGV, per germline. CDR3 loop: CASSLGSLAGGGGELFF. The CDR3 DNA follows: TGTGCCAGCAGCTTGGGGTCCCTAGCGGGAGGTGGCGGGGAGCTGTTTTTT. Full variable domain (remainder filled in from reference TRBV11-2 and TRBJ2-2): EAGVAQSPRYKIIEKRQSVAFWCNPISGHATLYWYQQILGQGPKLLIQFQNNGVVDDSQLPKDRFSAERLKGVDSTLKIQPAKLEDSAVYLCASSLGSLAGGGGELFFGEGSRLTVL.

The chain recombines TRBV27 with TRBJ1-1; no clear D. Looked up from germline, CDR1 is MNHEY and CDR2 is SMNVEV (reference sequence). Trimming removed 6 bases from V and 3 bases from J, with 14 bases in between. The length of the CDR3 is 14 residues. For the CDR3, the DNA is TGTGCCAGCAGACTACGGGTTTTGGACACTGAAGCTTTCTTT. It specifies CASRLRVLDTEAFF.

Only one count was recorded for this clone. This chain connects TRBV5-1 to TRBJ2-5; 8 bases are a match to TRBD1. CDR1 and CDR2 (germline): SGHRS, YFSETQ. The CDR3 has 15 residues. The ends lost 0 bases at V and 5 bases at J; junction bases unmatched: 6. This chain's CDR3 is CASSLAGTGGETQYF. The DNA for the CDR3 is TGCGCCAGCAGCTTGGCCGGAACAGGGGGGGAGACCCAGTACTTC.